These 11 T cell receptor beta chains came from one sample sequenced in a study of cytomegalovirus exposure and HLA in healthy donors. Produced via immunoSEQ multiplex PCR; TCRdb's table is partial and in-frame only. This table holds around 70,000 clones, approximately 95% found once. The sequenced sample consisted of PBMCs. The receptors stem from a man aged 18 to 29 in good health and CMV-seronegative.

The CDR3: CASSGRQAQNTEAFF. The CDR3 DNA follows: TGTGCCAGCAGCGGGCGACAGGCTCAGAACACTGAAGCTTTCTTT. The J gene is TRBJ1-1, the V gene TRBV5-4; D may be TRBD1 (6 bases). CDR3 length: 15 residues. The ends were cut back, 4 bases at V and 1 base at J, with 14 bases in the middle. Per germline, CDR1 SGHNT and CDR2 YYREEE (reference sequence).

This clone was recorded once. The chain links TRBV4-2 to TRBJ1-2; possibly TRBD1 for D (5 bases). Germline values: CDR1 LGHNA, CDR2 YNFKEQ. V was shortened by 8 bases and J by 5 bases, with 18 bases between the two germline ends. The CDR3 is 14 amino acids. CDR3 in DNA: TGTGCCAGCCGACTTTCCGGGACTGCTTATGGCTACACCTTC. Amino acids: CASRLSGTAYGYTF.

The chain employs TRBV7-9 and TRBJ2-5, with a weak D call TRBD1 (6 bases). Germline CDR1 and CDR2: SEHNR and FQNEAQ (reference sequence). The V and J ends lost 7 bases and 2 bases respectively, with 14 bases between them. The CDR3 sequence is 14 residues long. In DNA form, the CDR3 reads TGTGCCAGCAACCAAGACAGGAGGCAAGAGACCCAGTACTTC. This translates into CASNQDRRQETQYF.

The chain joins TRBV4-2 to TRBJ2-3, with TRBD2 identical over 8 bases. CDR1 and CDR2 (germline): LGHNA, YNFKEQ. The CDR3 is made up of 16 amino acids. With 2 bases clipped from V and 2 bases from J, the junction kept 6 bases outside the gene matches. The CDR3 region has the DNA TGTGCCAGCAGCCAAAGAGCGGGGGACAACACAGATACGCAGTATTTT. It yields the protein CASSQRAGDNTDTQYF.

The V gene is TRBV28, the J gene TRBJ1-5; perhaps TRBD1 as D (5 bases). Germline V gives CDR1 MDHEN, CDR2 SYDVKM. This CDR3 comprises 15 residues. V was pared by 3 bases and J by 1 base, with 10 bases between. The DNA of the CDR3 is TGTGCCAGCAGTTTGGGGGGAATCAGCAATCAGCCCCAGCATTTT. Its translation: CASSLGGISNQPQHF.

The V call is TRBV12-5, the J call TRBJ2-2; 10 nucleotides align to TRBD2. V trimming: 4 bases; J trimming: 5 bases; junction bases outside the gene matches: 4. The V gene's germline CDR1 is LGHNT and CDR2 FRNRAP. CDR3 length: 15 residues. The CDR3 region has the DNA TGTGCTAGTGGTTACTCAGCGGGGGGGACCGGGGAGCTGTTTTTT. Translation: CASGYSAGGTGELFF.

The chain has TRBV7-3 and TRBJ1-5, with TRBD1 matching over 9 bases. This CDR3 is 15 amino acids long. Germline CDR1 is SGHTA and CDR2 is FQGTGA. J gave up 5 bases and V 6 bases, and 8 bases lay outside the gene matches. In DNA, the CDR3 is TGTGCCAGCAGACGATACAGGGGGCAGGATCAGCCCCAGCATTTT. It yields the protein CASRRYRGQDQPQHF. Supplemented by reference TRBV7-3 and TRBJ1-5, the full variable domain reads GAGVSQTPSNKVTEKGKYVELRCDPISGHTALYWYRQSLGQGPEFLIYFQGTGAADDSGLPNDRFFAVRPEGSVSTLKIQRTERGDSAVYLCASRRYRGQDQPQHFGDGTRLSIL.

The chain is built from TRBV29-1 and TRBJ2-7; 10 nucleotides match TRBD1. The CDR3 contains 12 residues. V was pared by 7 bases and J by 2 bases, with 2 bases of the junction left unmatched. Germline V gene lookup returns CDR1 SQVTM and CDR2 ANQGSEA. This CDR3 reads CSGGTGAYEQYF. CDR3 coding DNA: TGCAGCGGCGGGACAGGGGCCTACGAGCAGTACTTC.

V usage is TRBV10-3 and J usage is TRBJ2-6; D uncertain. V was clipped by 4 bases and J by 0 bases, with 4 bases between them. Germline values: CDR1 ENHRY, CDR2 SYGVKD. The CDR3 contains 14 residues. The CDR3 DNA sequence: TGTGCCATCAGTGCCAGCTCTGGGGCCAACGTCCTGACTTTC. It translates to CAISASSGANVLTF.

The chain is built from TRBV11-1 and TRBJ2-1; 11 bases fit TRBD2. This CDR3 is built from 15 residues. CDR1 and CDR2 (germline): SGHAT, FQDESV (reference sequence). Germline trimming cut 5 bases from V and 4 bases from J; bases unmatched to any gene: 4. As DNA, the CDR3 is TGTGCCAGCAGCGTTGGACTAGCGGGTTACAATGAGCAGTTCTTC. It specifies CASSVGLAGYNEQFF.

The V and J genes are TRBV6-6 and TRBJ1-5; D is unresolved. The CDR3 has 15 amino acids. Germline V gene data show CDR1 as MNHNY and CDR2 as SVGAGI (reference sequence). The V and J ends lost 2 bases and 2 bases respectively, with 10 bases between them. The CDR3 DNA reads TGTGCCAGCAGTTACCGGGAAGAAGGCAATCAGCCCCAGCATTTT. As protein: CASSYREEGNQPQHF.